This TCR beta chain was identified in a study of CD8 T cells in Susac syndrome. The study's findings and limits: As the study acknowledged, the number of individuals who were part of its TCR sequencing and HLA analysis was relatively small.

The RNA, about 0.5 to 1 ug, was put through reverse transcription using random hexamers. The amplification used immunoSEQ multiplex PCR on TCR beta CDR3; it spanned 54 Vbeta and 13 Jbeta. TCRdb independently ran MiXCR on the immunoSEQ multiplex PCR reads; one entry per CDR3 protein. The sample includes under 150,000 distinct CDR3 sequences, about 94% of them seen just once. CDR1 is SGHNT, CDR2 YENEEA, per germline. Trimming stripped 5 bases from V and 4 bases from J, with 12 bases between. The CDR3 spans 15 residues. TCR beta was sequenced from blood CD8+ and CD4+ T cells. FACS enriched CD8+ TEMRA cells, while bulk CD8+ and CD4+ were negatively isolated. Concerning this clonotype itself: As yet, its antigen is unknown.

Sequencing was done on a sample of CD8+ T cells from PBMCs. This receptor was identified in a human donor in good health. The genes are TRBV11-3 and TRBJ2-6; D is possibly TRBD2 (6 bases). CDR3 sequence: CASSTLAGGANVLTF. Here the CDR3 DNA reads TGTGCCAGCAGCACACTAGCTGGGGGGGCCAACGTCCTGACTTTC.